What follows are 8 T cell receptor beta chains derived from one specimen sequenced in a study of T-cell reconstitution after alpha-beta-depleted transplantation in children listed by TCRdb under 2016. The library was generated by PCR. TCRdb names Illumina HiSeq 2500 as the instrument used. TCR library preparation used molecular barcoding, with unique molecular identifiers applied to normalize quantification of the TCRbeta repertoire. TCRdb ran its own pipeline on the public reads, namely fastp trimming at Q25 and MiXCR clone calling, and kept in-frame beta chains. Each record represents a unique CDR3 protein, reported with the most common genes and DNA among its rows. The sample yields 600,000 to 700,000 distinct CDR3 sequences; 16% were counted once. The ten largest clonotypes hold 1.1% of the sample. The specimen comprised PBMCs from the stem cell graft donor, sampled from the stem cell graft. These receptors were obtained from a human donor who donated a stem cell graft to a child with acute myeloid leukemia.

In DNA, the CDR3 is TGTGCCAGCAGCGTCCGGGGACCGGGGAACACTGAAGCTTTCTTT. Protein sequence: CASSVRGPGNTEAFF. The gene calls are TRBV5-6 and TRBJ1-1; a weak D match, TRBD1 (5 bases). Looked up from germline, CDR1 is SGHDT and CDR2 is YYEEEE. CDR3 length: 15 residues. V lost 4 bases, J lost 1 base, and 14 bases lay in between.

There are a few counts of this clonotype. This sequence joins TRBV7-2 and TRBJ2-5, with TRBD1 as a possible D gene (6 bases). This CDR3 region has 14 residues. V lost 3 bases to trimming and J lost 2 bases, with 10 bases between them. Germline CDR1 and CDR2: SGHTA and FQGNSA. CDR3 region: CASSFRDTQETQYF. The CDR3 DNA follows: TGTGCCAGCAGCTTCCGGGACACACAAGAGACCCAGTACTTC.

This clonotype was seen repeatedly, ten times or more. The chain couples TRBV5-1 to TRBJ1-4, with a possible D match to TRBD1 (6 bases). CDR1 is SGHRS and CDR2 is YFSETQ in the germline V gene. Deletions cut 4 bases from V and 7 bases from J, with 20 bases between. The CDR3 contains 16 residues. The CDR3 sequence is CASSQGSDRRLEKLFF. The CDR3 DNA is TGCGCCAGCAGCCAGGGGAGCGACCGCCGGCTTGAAAAACTGTTTTTT.

This clonotype was seen ten or more times. Written as DNA, the CDR3 is TGCAGTGCAACCGACAGGGGATCTTCCCAACGCCTCACAGATACGCAGTATTTT. It codes for CSATDRGSSQRLTDTQYF. This rearrangement joins TRBV20-1 to TRBJ2-3, with TRBD1 identical over 8 bases. Germline V CDR1 and CDR2: DFQATT, SNEGSKA (reference sequence). Germline trimming cut 6 bases from V and 2 bases from J; bases unmatched to any gene: 19. The CDR3 length is 18 residues.

V is TRBV10-3 and J is TRBJ1-1, with D uncertain. V shed 5 bases and J shed 0 bases, with 10 bases lying between them. Germline V CDR1 and CDR2: ENHRY, SYGVKD. The CDR3 has 14 amino acids. For the CDR3, the DNA is TGTGCCATCAGTTTTGACGGAATGAACACTGAAGCTTTCTTT. Amino acids: CAISFDGMNTEAFF.

There are many counts of this clonotype. CDR3 loop: CSAFTGTAGDTQYF. The CDR3 DNA follows: TGCAGCGCTTTCACCGGGACTGCGGGAGATACGCAGTATTTT. V is TRBV29-1 and J is TRBJ2-3, with a weak D call TRBD2 (6 bases). CDR1 is SQVTM, CDR2 ANQGSEA, per germline. Trimming pared 7 bases from V and 5 bases from J, leaving 19 bases between. This CDR3 is 14 amino acids long.

This clonotype has ten or more counts. CDR3 nucleotides: TGTGCCAGCAGTGGCAGGGTGACCTCGTGGTTCGGGCAGTACGTC. Amino acids: CASSGRVTSWFGQYV. The V gene is TRBV6-1, the J gene TRBJ2-7, with D perhaps TRBD1 (5 bases). Looked up from germline, CDR1 is MNHNS and CDR2 is SASEGT. The CDR3 is made up of 15 amino acids. Trimming cost V 4 bases and J 9 bases, with 22 bases left between them.

This clonotype was observed many times. CDR3 residues: CATSREYNEQFF. The CDR3 DNA is TGTGCCACCAGCAGAGAGTACAATGAGCAGTTCTTC. The rearrangement joins TRBV15 to TRBJ2-1; unclear D gene. This CDR3 is 12 amino acids long. V lost 0 bases and J lost 4, with 1 base in between. The V gene's germline CDR1 is LNHNV and CDR2 YYDKDF (reference sequence).